This entry concerns a single T cell receptor beta chain. The sample belongs to a study of control samples from healthy donors and cancer patients. CDR1 and CDR2 (germline): DFQATT, SNEGSKA (reference sequence). The CDR3 has 14 residues. V lost 3 bases and J lost 3, with 12 bases in between. The data were produced by immunoSEQ multiplex PCR, yet TCRdb's version contains in-frame clones alone and is incomplete. Of about 55,000 clones listed, approximately 86% are singletons. The clonotype was recovered from a man in his forties or fifties in good health. Source material: blood. The chain joins TRBV20-1 to TRBJ1-5; possible D gene TRBD1, 5 bases. Here the CDR3 DNA reads TGCAGTGCTAGTCCCACAGGAGACAATCAGCCCCAGCATTTT. As protein: CSASPTGDNQPQHF.